This passage covers 5 T cell receptor beta chains from one sample sequenced in a study of identifying expanded T cells in peripheral blood. TCRdb's table, derived via immunoSEQ multiplex PCR, lists solely in-frame clones and lacks some. Of 50,000 to 75,000 clones in the sample, around 87% were seen once. Sequencing used blood. The receptors stem from a person between 18 and 75 years old in good health.

V usage is TRBV7-6 and J usage is TRBJ2-7; D may be TRBD1 (6 bases). Germline CDR1 is SGHVS and CDR2 is FNYEAQ. The V end was cut by 5 bases, the J end by 2 bases, with 25 bases between. This CDR3 is 18 amino acids long. The CDR3 region is CASSRPIQGTEDPYEQYF. Here the CDR3 DNA reads TGTGCCAGCAGCCGGCCTATACAGGGAACCGAGGATCCCTACGAGCAGTACTTC.

The chain links TRBV7-9 to TRBJ2-2; a weak D match, TRBD1 (5 bases). From germline, CDR1 is SEHNR and CDR2 FQNEAQ (reference sequence). The CDR3 is 13 residues long. Trimming took 8 bases from V and 0 from J, leaving 7 bases between them. DNA of the CDR3: TGTGCCAGCGGGGCCCCGAACACCGGGGAGCTGTTTTTT. It translates to CASGAPNTGELFF.

V and J are TRBV9 and TRBJ1-4; D perhaps matches TRBD1 (6 bases). V dropped 0 bases and J dropped 3 bases, with 12 bases sitting between them. The CDR3 is 16 amino acids. Germline CDR1 reads SGDLS; CDR2 reads YYNGEE. CDR3 in amino acids: CASSVGPGQSNEKLFF. The CDR3 bases are TGTGCCAGCAGCGTAGGGCCTGGACAGTCTAATGAAAAACTGTTTTTT.

Only a few counts were recorded for this clone. The chain couples TRBV6-4 to TRBJ2-2; no clear D gene. Between the trimmed V and J ends, which lost 4 bases and 0 bases, there was a span of 6 bases. CDR1 MRHNA and CDR2 SNTAGT come from the germline V gene. CDR3 length: 14 amino acids. The CDR3: CASSGDSNTGELFF. The CDR3 DNA follows: TGTGCCAGCAGTGGGGATTCGAACACCGGGGAGCTGTTTTTT.

The chain joins TRBV10-3 to TRBJ1-2; D is unclear. The germline V gene has CDR1 ENHRY and CDR2 SYGVKD. The V end was cut by 0 bases, the J end by 4 bases, with 9 bases between. The CDR3 loop spans 14 amino acids. The CDR3 here is CAISESPGFYGYTF. The CDR3 DNA is TGTGCCATCAGTGAGTCCCCAGGCTTCTATGGCTACACCTTC.